This is a list of T cell receptor beta chains from one sample in a study of response to subunit inactivated influenza vaccine. One entry per CDR3 protein results from TCRdb running MiXCR on the RT-PCR reads. The table records 150,000 to 200,000 distinct CDR3 sequences, roughly a tenth of them present only once. This specimen consisted of CD8+ T cells sorted from PBMCs, obtained approximately 25 months after vaccination. Receptors originate from a man aged 50 to 69 who received an inactivated influenza vaccine. Each CDR3 is given with its conserved first and last residue. D genes are given only for firm matches. Clone size is stated in some rows and not others, as once, few, many or a class when expanded.

v_gene	j_gene	d_gene	abundance	CDR3aa	CDR3nt
TRBV4-2	TRBJ2-5	NA	NA	CASSQDFGGGETQYF	TGTGCCAGCAGCCAAGATTTCGGGGGTGGGGAGACCCAGTACTTC
TRBV5-1	TRBJ2-7	NA	NA	CASSTFKTASYEQYF	TGCGCCAGCAGCACCTTTAAGACAGCCTCCTACGAGCAGTACTTC
TRBV7-8	TRBJ2-1	NA	NA	CASSLVGSSPHPGYNEQFF	TGTGCCAGCAGCTTAGTAGGTAGCAGTCCCCACCCGGGTTACAATGAGCAGTTCTTC
TRBV20-1	TRBJ2-3	NA	many	CSAQEKTSTDTQYF	TGCAGTGCTCAAGAAAAGACTAGCACAGATACGCAGTATTTT
TRBV6-2/TRBV6-3	TRBJ2-1	TRBD2	many	CASSSRTSLDYNEQFF	TGTGCCAGCAGTTCCCGGACTAGCTTGGACTACAATGAGCAGTTCTTC
TRBV4-3	TRBJ2-1	TRBD2	many	CASSQDLAGALDEQFF	TGCGCCAGCAGCCAAGATCTAGCGGGAGCGCTGGATGAGCAGTTCTTC
TRBV2	TRBJ1-5	NA	few	CASSEVAVVSNQPQHF	TGTGCCAGCAGTGAAGTGGCGGTGGTCAGCAATCAGCCCCAGCATTTT
TRBV12-3/TRBV12-4	TRBJ2-1	NA	NA	CASSLIASEQFF	TGTGCCAGCAGTTTAATAGCGTCTGAGCAGTTCTTC
TRBV24-1	TRBJ1-5	TRBD1	few	CATSEDGQGDQPQHF	TGTGCCACCAGTGAGGATGGACAGGGAGATCAGCCCCAGCATTTT
TRBV5-1	TRBJ2-5	NA	NA	CASSYYTGQTQYF	TGCGCCAGCAGCTACTATACGGGACAGACCCAGTACTTC
TRBV29-1	TRBJ2-7	NA	few	CSVLGGSSYEQYF	TGCAGCGTTCTAGGGGGGAGCTCCTACGAGCAGTACTTC
TRBV11-1	TRBJ2-1	TRBD2	few	CASSLGRLAGVSYNEQFF	TGTGCCAGCAGCTTAGGCCGGCTAGCGGGAGTCTCCTACAATGAGCAGTTCTTC
TRBV4-1	TRBJ2-7	TRBD1	NA	CASSQTGTGDYEQYF	TGCGCCAGCAGCCAAACCGGGACAGGGGACTACGAGCAGTACTTC
TRBV16	TRBJ2-1	NA	NA	CASSHLSTIFDNEQFF	TGTGCCAGCAGCCACCTCTCCACGATATTCGACAATGAGCAGTTCTTC
TRBV24-1	TRBJ1-1	NA	few	CATSVGGSSEAFF	TGTGCCACCAGTGTTGGGGGGTCGTCTGAAGCTTTCTTT
TRBV29-1	TRBJ2-1	TRBD2	few	CSVPGTTTMSSYNEQFF	TGCAGCGTTCCCGGGACTACTACCATGAGCTCCTACAATGAGCAGTTCTTC
TRBV6-2/TRBV6-3	TRBJ2-1	NA	few	CASSYEVNEQFF	TGTGCCAGCAGTTACGAGGTTAATGAGCAGTTCTTC
TRBV10-3	TRBJ2-2	TRBD2	NA	CAAGGTLTGELFF	TGTGCCGCCGGGGGGACCCTCACCGGGGAGCTGTTTTTT
TRBV7-9	TRBJ1-1	NA	NA	CASSRIDTTREAFF	TGTGCCAGCAGCAGAATCGACACCACTCGAGAAGCTTTCTTT
TRBV4-3	TRBJ2-4	NA	few	CASSQVAQGGNIQYF	TGCGCCAGCAGCCAAGTAGCACAGGGTGGAAACATTCAGTACTTC
TRBV5-6	TRBJ2-1	TRBD2	NA	CASSKDGRAINEQFF	TGTGCCAGCAGCAAAGACGGGAGGGCCATTAATGAGCAGTTCTTC
TRBV6-5	TRBJ2-2	NA	few	CASSYYSFGGELFF	TGTGCCAGCAGTTACTACAGCTTTGGTGGGGAGCTGTTTTTT
TRBV6-5	TRBJ2-3	TRBD1	NA	CASSYRDRGLPDTQYF	TGTGCCAGCAGTTACCGGGACAGGGGGCTACCAGATACGCAGTATTTT
TRBV21-1	TRBJ2-3	NA	few	CASSSSGTGGPPTDTQYF	TGTGCCAGCAGCTCATCCGGGACAGGGGGCCCCCCCACAGATACGCAGTATTTT
TRBV7-9	TRBJ2-7	TRBD1	NA	CASSPSGGYHEQYF	TGTGCCAGCAGCCCCTCAGGGGGCTATCACGAGCAGTACTTC
TRBV27	TRBJ1-1	NA	many	CASSFVYETEEAFF	TGTGCCAGCAGTTTCGTATATGAGACAGAAGAAGCTTTCTTT
TRBV27	TRBJ2-3	NA	many	CASSSPVGSTDTQYF	TGTGCCAGCAGTTCCCCTGTCGGGAGTACAGATACGCAGTATTTT
TRBV9	TRBJ1-4	NA	few	CASSVTGSRGEKLFF	TGTGCCAGCAGCGTAACGGGAAGCCGGGGGGAAAAACTGTTTTTT
TRBV7-6	TRBJ2-2	TRBD2	few	CASSLSSGRGAGELFF	TGTGCCAGCAGCTTAAGCAGCGGGAGGGGAGCCGGGGAGCTGTTTTTT
TRBV7-9	TRBJ2-7	TRBD2	few	CASSFSAGVSGEQYF	TGTGCCAGCAGCTTCTCAGCGGGAGTTTCCGGCGAGCAGTACTTC
TRBV12-3/TRBV12-4	TRBJ2-1	NA	few	CASSSGRVRSYNEQFF	TGTGCCAGCAGTTCAGGGCGGGTTCGCTCCTACAATGAGCAGTTCTTC
TRBV4-1	TRBJ1-1	NA	few	CASSQTVEMNTEAFF	TGCGCCAGCAGCCAGACAGTTGAGATGAACACTGAAGCTTTCTTT
TRBV12-3/TRBV12-4	TRBJ1-6	NA	few	CASSWGSPLHF	TGTGCCAGCAGCTGGGGGTCACCCCTCCACTTT
TRBV30	TRBJ2-1	NA	many	CAWSVYGNEQFF	TGTGCCTGGAGTGTATATGGGAATGAGCAGTTCTTC
TRBV7-9	TRBJ2-7	NA	NA	CASSLAVHWYF	TGTGCCAGCAGCTTAGCGGTCCACTGGTACTTC
TRBV27	TRBJ2-7	NA	NA	CASSQSLGTQNEQYF	TGTGCCAGCAGTCAGAGCCTTGGGACGCAGAACGAGCAGTACTTC